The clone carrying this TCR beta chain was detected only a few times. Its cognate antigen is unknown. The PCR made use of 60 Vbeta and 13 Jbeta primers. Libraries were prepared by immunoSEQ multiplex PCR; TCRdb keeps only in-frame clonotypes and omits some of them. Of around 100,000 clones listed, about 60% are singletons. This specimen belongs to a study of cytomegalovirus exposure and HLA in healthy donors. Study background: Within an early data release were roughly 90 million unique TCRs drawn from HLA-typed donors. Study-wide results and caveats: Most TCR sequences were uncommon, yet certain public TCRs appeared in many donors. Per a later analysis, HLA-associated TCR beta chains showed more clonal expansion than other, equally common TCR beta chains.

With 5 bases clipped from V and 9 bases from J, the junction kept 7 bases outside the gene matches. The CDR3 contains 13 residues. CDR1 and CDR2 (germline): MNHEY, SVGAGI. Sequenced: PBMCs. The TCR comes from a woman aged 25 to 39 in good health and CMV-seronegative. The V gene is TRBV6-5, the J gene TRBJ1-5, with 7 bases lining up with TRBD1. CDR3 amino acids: CASSSGTVGPQHF. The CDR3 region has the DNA TGTGCCAGCAGTAGTGGGACAGTTGGGCCCCAGCATTTT.